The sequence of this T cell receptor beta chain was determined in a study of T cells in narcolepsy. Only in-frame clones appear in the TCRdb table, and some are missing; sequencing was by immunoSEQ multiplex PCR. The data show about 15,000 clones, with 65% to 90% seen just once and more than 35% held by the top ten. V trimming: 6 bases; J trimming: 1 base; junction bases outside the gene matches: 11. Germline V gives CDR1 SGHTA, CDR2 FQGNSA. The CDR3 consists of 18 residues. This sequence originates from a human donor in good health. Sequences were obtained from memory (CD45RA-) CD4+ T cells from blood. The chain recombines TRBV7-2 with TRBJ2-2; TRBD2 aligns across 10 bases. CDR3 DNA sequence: TGTGCCAGCAGGCTACCGGTACTAGCGGGACTGAACACCGGGGAGCTGTTTTTT. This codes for CASRLPVLAGLNTGELFF.